These 14 T cell receptor beta chains share one sample of origin, sequenced in a study of T-cell memory formation after mild COVID-19 (dated by TCRdb to the early 2020s). Libraries came from 5' RACE. Sequenced on an Illumina NovaSeq 6000. The public reads were quality trimmed at Q25 with fastp and then assembled into clones with MiXCR by TCRdb, keeping productive beta chains. Rows with a matching CDR3 protein are joined into one entry that keeps the most common DNA and genes. The sample profile shows about 340,000 distinct CDR3 sequences; around 20% of them were found once. Together, the top ten hold 20% to 25% of the sample. Source material: PBMCs or a T cell subset sorted from them (not recorded which). All receptors derive from a man aged 18 to 29 who had mild COVID-19 (a few samples of this study predate the infection). The sample titles of this study are shuffled in the database, so cell type and time point are left out; the donor was told from shared clones.

The V call is TRBV4-1, the J call TRBJ1-2; D perhaps matches TRBD1 (6 bases). The V and J ends lost 4 bases and 2 bases respectively, with 14 bases between them. The CDR3 length is 15 residues. Germline lookup yields CDR1 MGHRA and CDR2 YSYEKL. The CDR3 sequence: CASSLHLGQNYGYTF. The DNA of the CDR3 is TGCGCCAGCAGCCTTCACCTAGGACAGAACTATGGCTACACCTTC.

This clonotype was seen a handful of times. This sequence joins TRBV5-4 and TRBJ2-7; D unresolved. Trimming took off 4 bases at V and 1 base at J, with 12 bases between the two ends. The germline gives CDR1 SGHNT, CDR2 YYREEE (reference sequence). This CDR3 has 14 amino acids. CDR3 loop: CASSTGYNSYEQYV. For the CDR3, the DNA is TGTGCCAGCAGCACCGGATACAATTCCTACGAGCAGTACGTC.

This sequence joins TRBV7-9 and TRBJ1-1; D is ambiguous. V lost 5 bases to trimming and J lost 4 bases, with 8 bases between them. The CDR3 sequence is 12 residues long. CDR1 is SEHNR, CDR2 FQNEAQ, per germline (reference sequence). The CDR3 nucleotides read TGTGCCAGCAGCAGATTCAGCACTGAAGCTTTCTTT. Protein sequence: CASSRFSTEAFF.

This chain connects TRBV29-1 to TRBJ2-7, with 9 bases lining up with TRBD1. This CDR3 has 14 amino acids. Germline CDR1 and CDR2: SQVTM and ANQGSEA. V lost 5 bases to trimming and J lost 0 bases; unmatched junction nucleotides: 5. The CDR3 DNA follows: TGCAGCGTTTGGACAGGGGCACCCTCCTACGAGCAGTACGTC. Encoded protein: CSVWTGAPSYEQYV.

In this sample, this clonotype turned up a few times. V is TRBV25-1 and J is TRBJ1-1; no reliable D call. The CDR3 runs 11 residues. Trimming removed 4 bases at V and 9 bases at J, with 9 bases between. Looked up from germline, CDR1 is MGHDK and CDR2 is SYGVNS. The DNA of the CDR3 is TGTGCCAGCAGTGGGGCCCGGAAAGCTTTCTTT. Residues: CASSGARKAFF.

This clonotype has ten or more counts. This rearrangement joins TRBV4-3 to TRBJ1-2; 11 bases line up with TRBD1. V was pared by 4 bases and J by 8 bases, with 6 bases of the junction left unmatched. The CDR3 runs to 14 residues. Germline loops: CDR1 LGHNA, CDR2 YSLEER. The CDR3 region has the DNA TGCGCCAGCAGCCCCGGACAGGGGGCTCGAGGCTACACCTTC. This gives the protein CASSPGQGARGYTF.

V usage is TRBV6-2 or TRBV6-3 and J usage is TRBJ1-5; possible D gene TRBD1, 5 bases. Trimming removed 5 bases at V and 11 bases at J, with 16 bases between. Germline loops: CDR1 MNHEY, CDR2 SVGEGT. This CDR3 has 13 residues. The CDR3 coding sequence is TGTGCCAGCAGTGACCAGGGCCTCGGGACCCAGCATTTT. Translated: CASSDQGLGTQHF.

In its sample, this clonotype was seen a few times. V is TRBV7-3 and J is TRBJ2-7; 8 bases are shared with TRBD1. Per germline, CDR1 SGHTA and CDR2 FQGTGA. CDR3 length: 13 amino acids. V lost 5 bases to trimming and J lost 3 bases; unmatched junction nucleotides: 3. CDR3 in amino acids: CASSVDRDYEQYF. The CDR3, as DNA: TGTGCCAGCAGCGTGGACAGGGACTACGAGCAGTACTTC. Supplemented by reference TRBV7-3 and TRBJ2-7, the full variable domain reads GAGVSQTPSNKVTEKGKYVELRCDPISGHTALYWYRQSLGQGPEFLIYFQGTGAADDSGLPNDRFFAVRPEGSVSTLKIQRTERGDSAVYLCASSVDRDYEQYFGPGTRLTVT.

This sequence joins TRBV7-2 and TRBJ1-1; D call uncertain. Germline CDR1 is SGHTA and CDR2 is FQGNSA. V was trimmed by 5 bases and J by 4 bases, leaving 11 bases between them. This CDR3 is 13 amino acids long. CDR3 in DNA: TGTGCCAGCAGCAGCAGCGGTCTCACTGAAGCTTTCTTT. Its translation: CASSSSGLTEAFF.

The rearrangement joins TRBV20-1 to TRBJ1-3; maybe TRBD1 (5 bases). Germline V gene sequence: CDR1 DFQATT, CDR2 SNEGSKA (reference sequence). The CDR3 has 18 residues. V lost 5 bases to trimming and J lost 1 base, with 24 bases between them. The CDR3 region is CSADNGTEMYYSGNTIYF. The DNA for the CDR3 is TGCAGTGCTGATAACGGGACGGAGATGTACTATTCTGGAAACACCATATATTTT.

This clonotype was counted at least ten times. The chain carries TRBV27 and TRBJ2-1, with 12 nucleotides matching TRBD2. Germline CDR1 is MNHEY and CDR2 is SMNVEV (reference sequence). J was trimmed by 3 bases and V by 8 bases; bases with no gene match: 5. The CDR3 runs 15 residues. CDR3 sequence reads: CASGELAGGYNEQFF. For the CDR3, the DNA is TGTGCCAGCGGGGAACTAGCGGGGGGCTACAATGAGCAGTTCTTC.

In regard to this clonotype: This CDR3 fails to terminate in the conserved phenylalanine or tryptophan, so it likely reflects a read error. This chain uses TRBV6-5 with TRBJ2-1, with TRBD2 matching over 7 bases. This CDR3 is built from 13 residues. Germline V gives CDR1 MNHEY, CDR2 SVGAGI. Germline trimming cut 6 bases from V and 9 bases from J; bases unmatched to any gene: 8. The CDR3 sequence: CASSPPGGGEQFL. The CDR3 bases are TGTGCCAGCAGCCCCCCGGGAGGCGGTGAGCAGTTCTTA.

The sample holds a few counts of this clonotype. V usage is TRBV4-2 and J usage is TRBJ2-1, with 9 bases fitting TRBD2. From germline, CDR1 is LGHNA and CDR2 YNFKEQ. The ends lost 1 base at V and 8 bases at J; junction bases unmatched: 9. This CDR3 has 16 residues. This CDR3 is CASSQVGRGGGYEQFF. CDR3 in DNA: TGTGCCAGCAGCCAAGTCGGGCGGGGGGGTGGCTATGAGCAGTTCTTC.

This clonotype was seen a handful of times. This rearrangement joins TRBV6-5 to TRBJ1-2, with 7 bases matching TRBD1. CDR1 is MNHEY, CDR2 SVGAGI, per germline. Losses at the gene ends were 11 bases for V and 2 bases for J; bases not matched to a gene: 2. CDR3 size: 11 residues. CDR3 sequence reads: CASTGNYGYTF. Written as DNA, the CDR3 is TGTGCCTCGACAGGGAACTATGGCTACACCTTC.